Included here is one T cell receptor (beta chain) sequence, with context. Its specific antigen is unknown. Base qualities are missing; no much larger clone stands one base away. The data belong to a study of shared clonotypes between healthy human individuals (dated by TCRdb to 2019 to 2021). As for the study more broadly: The cohort comprised a couple of women and a few men aged 18 to 49 years. For each donor, CD4 naive and CD4 memory were each given three plates, CD8 naive was given two plates, and CD8 memory was given one plate. To estimate repertoire size and how much clonotypes are shared between individuals, the study performed deep sequencing of blood TCR repertoires from a handful of healthy adults. To increase sequencing depth and limit assay-specific biases, different laboratories used diverse techniques to prepare libraries and sequence TCR repertoires. Leukapheresis yielded between about 0.85 and 9.5 billion PBMCs per donor. What the study reported, not specific to this receptor: Because the study included a small number of donors, the genetic and exposure-history diversity represented was limited. Estimated clonotype richness was generally larger for naive than for memory subsets. Clonotypes shared by all four sorted-subset donors showed higher generation probabilities than non-shared clonotypes. Across several donors, approximately 5% of naive CD4, around 3.3% of naive CD8, about 2.3% of memory CD4, and 0.3% to 0.45% of memory CD8 clonotypes were shared. Based on pairwise subsampling, the degree of clonotype sharing among donors was expected to be affected by sequencing depth. Sampling was restricted to blood, and TCR repertoires in tissues likely differ from the TCR repertoires found in blood. Incomplete sequencing was indicated by rarefaction of sorted-subset datasets, despite the large sequencing depth.

TCR CDR3 regions were amplified from genomic DNA by multiplex PCR using the deep immunoSEQ assay. For each cell subset, the extracted genomic DNA was distributed evenly across all wells of several immunoSEQ 96-well plates, and each plate served as one replicate. For sorted subsets, each replicate PCR was loaded with approximately 0.2 ug genomic DNA, equivalent to approximately 27,000 T cell genomes. Purified libraries were quantified with a Qubit 3.0 fluorometer, sized on a Bioanalyzer 2100, and re-quantified with the KAPA Library Quantification kit. Every immunoSEQ 96-well plate was sequenced on a separate single-read 150-cycle Illumina NextSeq 550 flow cell. Under the source paper's analysis protocol: The immunoSEQ output contained only junctional sequences without quality scores, so filtering could not match that applied to full-length reads. To assign V/J genes and CDR3, sequences were annotated against IMGT germline references using PyIR, a Python wrapper for IgBLAST v1.9. Reads with weak V/J assignments (E-value above 1e-6), missing CDR3, stop codons, out-of-frame junctions, or ambiguous translated residues were removed. V3J clonotypes were defined as sequences sharing an identical inferred V gene, J gene, and CDR3 amino acid sequence. To compute the percentage overlap between repertoires, the number of shared unique clonotypes was divided by the size of the smaller repertoire. Three approaches were used to assess repertoire richness: RTK rarefaction, the Chao1 estimator, and Recon v2.1 estimates of unobserved clonotypes. OLGA was used to compute generation probabilities for all TCRbeta clonotypes that the gDNA method yielded from four donors. TCRdb provides this immuneACCESS table in a form limited to in-frame rearrangements. Some clones are lacking; in checked studies, under half of them reflect an unresolved V gene, and why the rest are absent is not known. That table furnishes V, J and clone size, whereas the DNA furnished D and trimming. The sample table contains millions of clones; only one count was recorded for just over 90% of them. Over 0.12% of the sample is taken by the ten largest.

The donors were healthy, HIV-negative adults with no recently reported acute infections or vaccinations. All donors were Caucasian adults living in Nashville, Tennessee, USA. CD4+ T cells were enriched by magnetic negative selection, after which naive cells were positively selected on CD45RA and the negative fraction was taken as the memory subset. After blood collection by leukapheresis, PBMCs were isolated using Ficoll-Histopaque density gradient centrifugation and then cryopreserved in the vapor phase of liquid nitrogen. Analytical flow cytometry was used to check the purity and quantity of every magnetically sorted T cell population. From each sorted fraction, genomic DNA was isolated and quantified by UV absorbance on a Nanodrop 2000c. Sequencing input: naive CD4+ T cells sorted from blood. The sample's cell subset or site label, in plain terms: CD45RA+ positively selected. This clonotype was obtained from a man between 18 and 29 years old in good health.

The DNA sequence follows: TGTGCCAGCAGTTCAGCGGGGGGTTCCAAAAACATTCAGTACTTC. Translation gives CASSSAGGSKNIQYF. The rearranged chain carries TRBV27 and TRBJ2-4; 9 bases in the middle match TRBD2. Trimming leaves V shorter by 4 bases and J shorter by 2 bases, with the junction holding 3 bases beyond the gene matches. CDR1 and CDR2 are drawn from the germline V gene (reference sequence): MNHEY, SMNVEV. The cysteine opens and the phenylalanine closes a CDR3 of 15 amino acids. The entry retains the CDR3 DNA only, 45 bases that are in frame from base 1.